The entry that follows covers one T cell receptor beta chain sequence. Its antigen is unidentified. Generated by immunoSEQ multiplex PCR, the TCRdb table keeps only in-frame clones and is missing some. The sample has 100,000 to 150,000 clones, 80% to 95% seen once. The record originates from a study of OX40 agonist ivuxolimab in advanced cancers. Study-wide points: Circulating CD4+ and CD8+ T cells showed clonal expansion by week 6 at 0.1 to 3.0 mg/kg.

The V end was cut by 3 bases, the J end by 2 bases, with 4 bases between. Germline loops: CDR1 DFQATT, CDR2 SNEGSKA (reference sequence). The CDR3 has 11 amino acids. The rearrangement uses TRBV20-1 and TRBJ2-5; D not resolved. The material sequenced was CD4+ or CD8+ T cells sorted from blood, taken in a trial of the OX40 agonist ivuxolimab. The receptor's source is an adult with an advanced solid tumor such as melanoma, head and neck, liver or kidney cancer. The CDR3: CSASRQETQYF. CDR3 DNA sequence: TGCAGTGCTAGCCGACAAGAGACCCAGTACTTC.